This entry lists 21 T cell receptor beta chains sequenced from one sample in a study of OX40 agonist ivuxolimab in advanced cancers. Repertoires were generated with immunoSEQ multiplex PCR, while TCRdb's copy carries only in-frame clones and drops some. The sample consists of more than 55,000 clones, around 85% of them appearing once. Material: CD4+ or CD8+ T cells sorted from blood, obtained in a trial of the OX40 agonist ivuxolimab. The receptors stem from an adult with an advanced solid tumor such as melanoma, head and neck, liver or kidney cancer.

The rearrangement joins TRBV28 to TRBJ2-7; 7 nucleotides match TRBD2. After removal of 4 bases from V and 0 bases from J, the junction contained 21 bases not matched to a gene. Germline V gives CDR1 MDHEN, CDR2 SYDVKM. The CDR3 sequence is 20 residues long. CDR3 nucleotide sequence: TGTGCCAGCAGTTCCGTAATCGGGAAAGCGGGGTTCGCTAGCTCCTACGAGCAGTACTTC. Protein product: CASSSVIGKAGFASSYEQYF.

This rearrangement joins TRBV11-3 to TRBJ2-7, with TRBD2 matching 9 bases. The J segment lost 6 bases and the V segment lost 6 bases, leaving 9 bases of the junction unmatched. The germline gives CDR1 SGHNT, CDR2 YENEEA. The CDR3 consists of 14 residues. CDR3 sequence (DNA): TGTGCCAGCAGTCGTCGGAGCGGGAGGTCCGAGCAGTACTTC. This gives the protein CASSRRSGRSEQYF.

This clone was found a few times. The V call is TRBV5-1, the J call TRBJ1-2; TRBD1 matches at 9 bases. The CDR3 is 18 amino acids. V dropped 4 bases and J dropped 7; count of bases not matched to a gene: 20. Germline lookup yields CDR1 SGHRS and CDR2 YFSETQ. The CDR3 loop is CASSPTGTGISRVLGYTF. DNA of the CDR3: TGCGCCAGCAGCCCAACCGGGACAGGGATAAGTAGGGTTCTTGGCTACACCTTC.

The chain is built from TRBV6-5 and TRBJ1-2; possible D gene TRBD1, 6 bases. The length of the CDR3 is 14 residues. Germline V gene lookup returns CDR1 MNHEY and CDR2 SVGAGI. The germline V and J ends were trimmed by 6 bases and 8 bases, with 19 bases remaining between them. CDR3 amino acids: CASSNRQGPWGYTF. CDR3 nucleotides: TGTGCCAGCAGCAACCGCCAGGGGCCTTGGGGCTACACCTTC.

This sequence joins TRBV5-6 and TRBJ2-7; a weak D match, TRBD1 (6 bases). The CDR3 runs 13 residues. The V and J ends lost 3 bases and 7 bases respectively, with 14 bases between them. Germline CDR1 reads SGHDT; CDR2 reads YYEEEE. Here the CDR3 DNA reads TGTGCCAGCAGCTATGTAGGGGGTTCTGAGCAGTACTTC. This encodes CASSYVGGSEQYF.

The chain employs TRBV11-2 and TRBJ2-5; 9 nucleotides match TRBD2. The V gene's germline CDR1 is SGHAT and CDR2 FQNNGV. Trimming removed 0 bases from V and 9 bases from J; junction bases left unmatched: 8. This CDR3 has 15 residues. As DNA, the CDR3 is TGTGCCAGCAGCTTAGAAGGGACTAGCCAAGCGGCCCAGTACTTC. Encoded protein: CASSLEGTSQAAQYF.

The chain employs TRBV5-1 and TRBJ2-4; D may be TRBD1 (5 bases). The germline V and J ends were trimmed by 0 bases and 0 bases, with 7 bases remaining between them. Germline values: CDR1 SGHRS, CDR2 YFSETQ. CDR3 length: 15 amino acids. CDR3 nucleotide sequence: TGCGCCAGCAGCTTGGAGACAGTAGCCAAAAACATTCAGTACTTC. Translation gives CASSLETVAKNIQYF.

The chain couples TRBV13 to TRBJ2-7; 9 bases align to TRBD2. The CDR3 is made up of 15 amino acids. Per the germline V gene, CDR1 is PRHDT and CDR2 is FYEKMQ (reference sequence). The V segment lost 0 bases and the J segment 6 bases; nucleotides outside the gene matches: 6. The CDR3 loop is CASSLGGGRAGEQYF. CDR3 DNA sequence: TGTGCCAGCAGCTTAGGCGGCGGGAGGGCGGGCGAGCAGTACTTC.

The rearrangement joins TRBV20-1 to TRBJ1-1; D ambiguous. CDR1 and CDR2 from the germline V gene are DFQATT and SNEGSKA (reference sequence). The CDR3 is 11 residues long. V was pared by 3 bases and J by 10 bases, with 12 bases between. This CDR3 reads CSARGSWVAFF. CDR3 DNA sequence: TGCAGTGCTAGGGGTTCCTGGGTAGCTTTCTTT.

The chain recombines TRBV2 with TRBJ1-2, with no clear D. The germline V gene encodes CDR1 SNHLY and CDR2 FYNNEI. Trimming cost V 6 bases and J 1 base, with 6 bases left between them. The CDR3 is 12 amino acids. The CDR3 protein is CASRDNNYGYTF. The CDR3 nucleotides are TGTGCCAGCAGAGACAATAACTATGGCTACACCTTC.

The genes are TRBV10-3 and TRBJ1-1, with a possible D match to TRBD1 (5 bases). V was shortened by 4 bases and J by 4 bases, with 10 bases between the two germline ends. The CDR3 spans 13 residues. In germline, CDR1 is ENHRY, CDR2 SYGVKD. In DNA, the CDR3 is TGTGCCATCAGTGTGGGGGAGGGCACTGAAGCTTTCTTT. This translates into CAISVGEGTEAFF.

The rearrangement uses TRBV6-1 and TRBJ1-3; D remains unclear. Trimming left V 1 base short and J 1 base short, with 8 bases between. This CDR3 is 15 amino acids long. CDR1 is MNHNS and CDR2 is SASEGT in the germline V gene. CDR3 sequence reads: CASSEVWASGNTIYF. In nucleotides, the CDR3 is TGTGCCAGCAGTGAAGTGTGGGCTTCTGGAAACACCATATATTTT.

The chain links TRBV19 to TRBJ1-1; 8 nucleotides match TRBD1. With V trimmed by 6 bases and J by 1 base, 1 base remained unmatched. Germline V gene sequence: CDR1 LNHDA, CDR2 SQIVND (reference sequence). This CDR3 has 13 residues. The CDR3 loop is CASSGQGNTEAFF. The CDR3 DNA follows: TGTGCCAGTAGCGGACAGGGGAACACTGAAGCTTTCTTT.

The chain combines TRBV5-1 with TRBJ2-1; D is unclear. The CDR3 covers 11 residues. V dropped 3 bases and J dropped 6 bases, with 4 bases sitting between them. Germline assignment: CDR1 SGHRS and CDR2 YFSETQ. CDR3 in DNA: TGCGCCAGCAGCTACAGCAATGAGCAGTTCTTC. Translation gives CASSYSNEQFF.

The chain employs TRBV5-1 and TRBJ2-7, with 9 nucleotides matching TRBD1. This CDR3 spans 19 amino acids. V trimming: 2 bases; J trimming: 2 bases; junction bases outside the gene matches: 17. Germline V gene data show CDR1 as SGHRS and CDR2 as YFSETQ. The CDR3 reads CASSFYNPARTGVTYEQYF. DNA for the CDR3: TGCGCCAGCAGCTTCTACAACCCGGCAAGGACAGGGGTTACCTACGAGCAGTACTTC.

Of note for this clone: Relative to the germline gene, one junction end is altered; a read error may explain this. This rearrangement joins TRBV28 to TRBJ1-6; D unresolved. Germline assignment: CDR1 MDHEN and CDR2 SYDVKM. The CDR3 length is 14 residues. The CDR3 nucleotides are TGTGCGAGCACTAGGTTTAACTACAATTCACCCCTCCACTTT. Translating it yields CASTRFNYNSPLHF.

V and J are TRBV11-2 and TRBJ1-2; TRBD1 aligns across 7 bases. The CDR3 loop spans 15 amino acids. After removal of 4 bases from V and 0 bases from J, the junction contained 5 bases not matched to a gene. Germline values: CDR1 SGHAT, CDR2 FQNNGV. CDR3 DNA: TGTGCCAGCAGCTCGAACAGGGGATCTAACTATGGCTACACCTTC. Residues: CASSSNRGSNYGYTF.

This chain joins TRBV19 and TRBJ2-1, with 7 bases matching TRBD2. With V trimmed by 6 bases and J by 2 bases, 4 bases remained unmatched. The CDR3 is 14 residues long. Germline CDR1 reads LNHDA; CDR2 reads SQIVND (reference sequence). The CDR3 is CASRKREAYNEQFF. CDR3 nucleotide sequence: TGTGCCAGTAGAAAACGGGAGGCCTACAATGAGCAGTTCTTC.

This sequence joins TRBV5-1 and TRBJ2-2, with D possibly matching TRBD2 (6 bases). CDR1 SGHRS and CDR2 YFSETQ come from the germline V gene. V was clipped by 3 bases and J by 4 bases, with 19 bases between them. CDR3 length: 17 residues. The CDR3 loop reads CASSSPSAGRGTGELFF. CDR3 nucleotide sequence: TGCGCCAGCAGCTCACCTTCTGCGGGGAGAGGCACCGGGGAGCTGTTTTTT.

There are a few counts of this clone. The J gene is TRBJ2-7, the V gene TRBV6-5; possibly TRBD1 for D (6 bases). The V end lost 4 bases, the J end lost 0 bases, and 13 bases lay between the germline ends. The CDR3 totals 15 residues. CDR1 and CDR2 (germline): MNHEY, SVGAGI. CDR3 protein: CASSSQTGRSYEQYF. In DNA form, the CDR3 reads TGTGCCAGCAGTTCCCAGACAGGCCGCTCCTACGAGCAGTACTTC.

DNA for the CDR3: TGTGCCAGCAGTTCAGGGGGCTATGGCTACACCTTC. Its protein is CASSSGGYGYTF. V usage is TRBV28 and J usage is TRBJ1-2; 7 bases fit TRBD1. The ends lost 4 bases at V and 4 bases at J; junction bases unmatched: 0. Germline V CDR1 and CDR2: MDHEN, SYDVKM. The CDR3 is 12 residues long.